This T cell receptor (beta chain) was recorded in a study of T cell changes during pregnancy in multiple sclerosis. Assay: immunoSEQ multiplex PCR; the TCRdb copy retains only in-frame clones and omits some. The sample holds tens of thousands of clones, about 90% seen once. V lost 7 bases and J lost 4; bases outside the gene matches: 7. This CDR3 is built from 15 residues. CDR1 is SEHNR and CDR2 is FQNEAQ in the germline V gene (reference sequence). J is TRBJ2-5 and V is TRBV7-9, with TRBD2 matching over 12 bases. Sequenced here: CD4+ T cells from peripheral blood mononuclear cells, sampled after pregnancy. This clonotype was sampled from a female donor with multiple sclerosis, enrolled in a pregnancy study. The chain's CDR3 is CASNLAGGLGETQYF. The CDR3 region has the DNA TGTGCCAGCAACCTAGCGGGGGGGCTCGGAGAGACCCAGTACTTC. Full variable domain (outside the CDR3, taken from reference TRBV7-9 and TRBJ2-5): DTGVSQNPRHKITKRGQNVTFRCDPISEHNRLYWYRQTLGQGPEFLTYFQNEAQLEKSRLLSDRFSAERPKGSFSTLEIQRTEQGDSAMYLCASNLAGGLGETQYFGPGTRLLVL.